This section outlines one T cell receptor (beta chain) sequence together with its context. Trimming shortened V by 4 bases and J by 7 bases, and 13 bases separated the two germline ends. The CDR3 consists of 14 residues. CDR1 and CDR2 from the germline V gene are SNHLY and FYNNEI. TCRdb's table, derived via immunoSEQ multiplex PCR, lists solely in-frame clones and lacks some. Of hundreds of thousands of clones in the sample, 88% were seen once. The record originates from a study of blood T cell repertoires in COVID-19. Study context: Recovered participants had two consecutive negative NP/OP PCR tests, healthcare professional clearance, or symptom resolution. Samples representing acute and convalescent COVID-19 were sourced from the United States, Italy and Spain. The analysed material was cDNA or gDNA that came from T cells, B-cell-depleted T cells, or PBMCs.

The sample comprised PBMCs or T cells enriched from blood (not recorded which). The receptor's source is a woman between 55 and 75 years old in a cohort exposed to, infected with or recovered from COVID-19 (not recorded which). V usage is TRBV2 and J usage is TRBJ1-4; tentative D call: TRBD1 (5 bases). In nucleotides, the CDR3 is TGTGCCAGCAGTGTTCTCAGGGAGGGTGAAAAACTGTTTTTT. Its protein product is CASSVLREGEKLFF.